The 9 T cell receptor gamma chains below come from one sample, sequenced in a study of Vδ1+ human thymocytes. RNA was extracted from the cells and then reverse transcribed. The CDR3 regions were amplified by multiplex PCR from V-gene primers to a constant-region primer. TCRdb processed the multiplex PCR reads again with the CATT caller. The table lists more than 35,000 gamma-chain clones, over 20% of them singletons, with under 2% in the top ten. Study conclusions and caveats: Highly polyclonal TRG and TRD repertoires with Gaussian CDR3 length distributions appeared in thymus.

Their antigen targets remain unknown. Sequencing was done on a sample of Vdelta1+ gamma-delta thymocytes from the thymus. Subset: FACS-sorted CD3+ TCRalphabeta- TCRVdelta1+ TCRVdelta2- thymocytes. The receptors here all came from a girl under three years old who had congenital heart surgery.

This clone has just a few counts. The chain employs TRGV4 and TRGJ1 or TRGJ2. Trimming took 4 bases from V and 9 from J; bases not matched to a gene: 6. The CDR3 has 11 residues. CDR1 is EGSTGY, CDR2 YDSYTSSV, per germline. CDR3 protein: CATWDWFKKLF. The CDR3 DNA reads as TGTGCCACCTGGGACTGGTTTAAGAAACTCTTT.

This clone was recorded a few times. V is TRGV4 and J is TRGJP2. Trimming cost V 6 bases and J 6 bases; bases outside gene matches: 7. The CDR3 covers 13 residues. In germline, CDR1 is EGSTGY, CDR2 YDSYTSSV. CDR3 in DNA: TGTGCCACCTGGATGGAGCGTGATTGGATCAAGACGTTT. This encodes CATWMERDWIKTF.

Concerning this clone: Other nucleotide sequences from this sample produce the same CDR3. This chain connects TRGV9 to TRGJ1 or TRGJ2. Germline CDR1 reads GITISATS; CDR2 reads ISYDGTV (reference sequence). After removal of 5 bases from V and 9 bases from J, the junction contained 1 base not matched to a gene. This CDR3 region has 9 residues. In nucleotides, the CDR3 is TGTGCCTTGTGGGGTAAGAAACTCTTT. Protein: CALWGKKLF.

This chain connects TRGV8 to TRGJ1 or TRGJ2. Looked up from germline, CDR1 is VENAVY and CDR2 is YDSYNSRV. The CDR3 contains 12 residues. Trimming at V came to 5 bases and at J to 8 bases, leaving 9 bases not matched to a gene. The CDR3 DNA reads as TGTGCCACCTGGGGGACCACGGATAAGAAACTCTTT. The encoded protein is CATWGTTDKKLF.

This clone has just a few counts. Other DNA sequences of this sample code for an identical CDR3. The chain links TRGV8 to TRGJ1 or TRGJ2. V lost 1 base to trimming and J lost 4 bases; unmatched junction nucleotides: 4. The CDR3 runs 13 residues. Germline CDR1 VENAVY, CDR2 YDSYNSRV. DNA of the CDR3: TGTGCCACCTGGGATAGCCTCTATTATAAGAAACTCTTT. This sequence encodes CATWDSLYYKKLF.

This clone showed up just a few times. The V gene is TRGV8, the J gene TRGJP2. Germline V gene sequence: CDR1 VENAVY, CDR2 YDSYNSRV. The CDR3 runs to 15 residues. V lost 3 bases and J lost 0; bases outside the gene matches: 4. This CDR3 is CATWDPHSSDWIKTF. CDR3 in DNA: TGTGCCACCTGGGATCCTCATAGTAGTGATTGGATCAAGACGTTT.

As concerns this clone: Within the sample, other DNA sequences also encode this same CDR3. The chain carries TRGV9 and TRGJP1. The CDR3 extends over 15 amino acids. The V gene end was trimmed by 2 bases and the J gene end by 5 bases; junction bases not matched to a gene: 8. Germline assignment: CDR1 GITISATS and CDR2 ISYDGTV (reference sequence). The CDR3 region is CALWEESTTGWFKIF. CDR3 sequence (DNA): TGTGCCTTGTGGGAGGAGAGTACTACTGGTTGGTTCAAGATATTT.

A word on this clone: Other DNA variants within this sample encode the same CDR3. The chain couples TRGV2 to TRGJ1 or TRGJ2. The CDR3 totals 15 residues. The germline V gene has CDR1 EGSNGY and CDR2 YDSYNSKV. V shed 0 bases and J 0 bases; nucleotides not matched to a gene: 5. The CDR3 sequence is CATWDGLANYYKKLF. The CDR3 nucleotides are TGTGCCACCTGGGACGGGCTAGCGAATTATTATAAGAAACTCTTT.

This clone has only a few counts. This chain joins TRGV9 and TRGJ1 or TRGJ2. Per germline, CDR1 GITISATS and CDR2 ISYDGTV (reference sequence). Trimming removed 2 bases from V and 0 bases from J; junction bases left unmatched: 10. CDR3 length: 16 amino acids. The CDR3 region is CALWEAVDRNYYKKLF. In nucleotides, the CDR3 is TGTGCCTTGTGGGAGGCCGTAGATAGGAATTATTATAAGAAACTCTTT.